This T cell receptor beta chain derives from a study of cytomegalovirus exposure and HLA in healthy donors. Losses at the gene ends were 4 bases for V and 13 bases for J; bases not matched to a gene: 7. The length of the CDR3 is 12 residues. Germline loops: CDR1 SGDLS, CDR2 YYNGEE. Some clones are missing from TCRdb's copy, which holds only in-frame ones; the method was immunoSEQ multiplex PCR. Of about 170,000 clones listed, approximately 86% are singletons. This clone was observed once. This receptor was identified in a man in his late teens or twenties in good health and CMV-seropositive. Sequencing was done on a sample of PBMCs. The chain has TRBV9 and TRBJ2-1; 8 bases agree with TRBD1. The CDR3 DNA is TGTGCCAGCAGCCCAGGGGGCGAGGGTCAGTTCTTC. This sequence encodes CASSPGGEGQFF.